This is a list of T cell receptor beta chains from one sample in a study of T cells in pancreatic ductal adenocarcinoma. TCRdb's table, derived via immunoSEQ multiplex PCR, lists solely in-frame clones and lacks some. The sample carries roughly 100,000 clones, around 96% recorded once. Sequencing used PBMCs. These receptors came from a human donor with pancreatic ductal adenocarcinoma. The CDR3 runs from the conserved cysteine through the conserved F or W. The order of the fields is D gene, J gene, clone size, V gene, CDR3 protein, CDR3 DNA. A D gene is named only where the DNA matches it firmly. Rows give clone size only sometimes, using once, few, many, or a class for an expanded clone.

>-|TRBJ2-7|-|TRBV7-2
CASRSGQPIQQYEGQYF
TGTGCCAGCAGGTCAGGACAGCCGATACAGCAATACGAAGGGCAGTACTTC
>TRBD1|TRBJ2-2|-|TRBV13
CASSSSGGLNTGELFF
TGTGCCAGCAGCTCCTCAGGGGGCCTGAACACCGGGGAGCTGTTTTTT
>TRBD1|TRBJ2-7|-|TRBV18
CASSPRDRAREQYF
TGTGCCAGCTCACCAAGGGACAGGGCCCGCGAGCAGTACTTC
>TRBD2|TRBJ2-7|-|TRBV28
CASISGGAGAPYEQYF
TGTGCCAGCATTTCCGGTGGGGCGGGAGCCCCCTACGAGCAGTACTTC
>-|TRBJ1-2|few|TRBV19
CASSIDPGANYGYTF
TGTGCCAGTAGTATAGATCCCGGAGCTAACTATGGCTACACCTTC
>-|TRBJ2-7|-|TRBV2
CASSEDHTEQYF
TGTGCCAGCAGTGAAGATCACACCGAGCAGTACTTC
>TRBD2|TRBJ2-1|-|TRBV11-2
CASRPIAGVYNEQFF
TGTGCCAGCAGACCTATAGCGGGGGTTTACAATGAGCAGTTCTTC
>-|TRBJ2-1|-|TRBV5-4
CASSFPGIFNEQFF
TGTGCCAGCAGCTTTCCCGGGATATTCAATGAGCAGTTCTTC
>-|TRBJ2-7|-|TRBV13
CASSSQGFKGEQYF
TGTGCCAGCAGCTCCCAGGGCTTTAAGGGTGAGCAGTACTTC
>TRBD1|TRBJ2-1|once|TRBV7-3
CASSFRGPGPNEQFF
TGTGCCAGCAGCTTCAGGGGGCCCGGACCCAATGAGCAGTTCTTC
>-|TRBJ1-4|-|TRBV30
CAWSTGRYEKLFF
TGTGCCTGGAGTACTGGTCGGTATGAAAAACTGTTTTTT
>TRBD1|TRBJ2-5|-|TRBV15
CATSSLDYGWTGGLQETQYF
TGTGCCACCAGCAGTCTCGATTATGGCTGGACAGGGGGATTACAAGAGACCCAGTACTTC
>TRBD1|TRBJ2-7|-|TRBV6-5
CASSYSTGSSSYEQYF
TGTGCCAGCAGTTACTCGACAGGGTCAAGCTCCTACGAGCAGTACTTC
>-|TRBJ2-6|-|TRBV7-4
CASSSSGWSSGANVLTF
TGTGCCAGCAGCTCTTCGGGGTGGAGCTCTGGGGCCAACGTCCTGACTTTC
>TRBD2|TRBJ2-7|-|TRBV19
CASKSSGTYEQYF
TGTGCCAGTAAGAGTAGCGGGACCTACGAGCAGTACTTC
>-|TRBJ1-1|-|TRBV6-5
CASRTPYRGGTEAFF
TGTGCCAGCAGGACACCCTATAGAGGGGGCACTGAAGCTTTCTTT
>-|TRBJ2-7|-|TRBV29-1
CSVDSDGYEQYF
TGCAGCGTTGACTCCGACGGGTACGAGCAGTACTTC
>-|TRBJ2-2|-|TRBV7-9
CASSFVRDSYTGELFF
TGTGCCAGCAGCTTCGTTCGGGACTCCTACACCGGGGAGCTGTTTTTT
>-|TRBJ1-5|-|TRBV6-5
CASRTGRVDNQPQHF
TGTGCCAGCAGAACAGGGAGAGTAGACAATCAGCCCCAGCATTTT
>TRBD1|TRBJ2-7|-|TRBV30
CAWRRDRGQYEQYF
TGTGCCTGGAGACGGGACAGGGGGCAATACGAGCAGTACTTC
>TRBD2|TRBJ2-2|-|TRBV5-1
CASSFSGTGELFF
TGCGCCAGCAGCTTTAGCGGGACCGGGGAGCTGTTTTTT
>-|TRBJ2-3|-|TRBV2
CASSPEGLGTDTQYF
TGTGCCAGCAGCCCGGAGGGGCTAGGCACAGATACGCAGTATTTT
>-|TRBJ2-5|-|TRBV30
CASEEKGGRKTQYF
TGTGCCTCCGAGGAAAAGGGGGGGAGGAAGACCCAGTACTTC
>-|TRBJ2-7|-|TRBV18
CASSPIQLSYEQYF
TGTGCCAGCTCACCGATACAGTTAAGCTACGAGCAGTACTTC
>-|TRBJ2-5|-|TRBV6-1
CASSEALMVRETQYF
TGTGCCAGCAGTGAAGCGCTTATGGTTCGGGAGACCCAGTACTTC
>-|TRBJ1-4|-|TRBV7-9
CASSGTGVNQKLFF
TGTGCCAGCAGCGGGACGGGAGTGAATCAAAAACTGTTTTTT
>-|TRBJ1-5|-|TRBV19
CASSISVVQPQHF
TGTGCCAGTAGTATCTCAGTGGTTCAGCCCCAGCATTTT
>-|TRBJ1-1|-|TRBV19
CASSSRGFGAEAFF
TGTGCCAGTAGTAGCAGGGGATTTGGGGCTGAAGCTTTCTTT
>-|TRBJ1-5|once|TRBV6-5
CASSPDRSNQPQHF
TGTGCCAGCAGCCCAGACAGATCCAATCAGCCCCAGCATTTT
>-|TRBJ2-7|-|TRBV6-5
CASSTGEVNEQYF
TGTGCCAGCAGTACAGGGGAGGTAAACGAGCAGTACTTC
>-|TRBJ2-5|once|TRBV14
CASSQGDRTDQETQYF
TGTGCCAGCAGCCAAGGAGACAGGACAGACCAAGAGACCCAGTACTTC
>-|TRBJ2-1|-|TRBV29-1
CSVEDVGKKDNEQFF
TGCAGCGTTGAAGACGTGGGCAAGAAGGACAATGAGCAGTTCTTC
>TRBD1|TRBJ1-2|-|TRBV4-1
CASRPGPQTGSGYTF
TGCGCCAGCCGACCGGGCCCTCAGACAGGGTCTGGCTACACCTTC
>-|TRBJ2-5|-|TRBV7-8
CASSRETQYF
TGTGCCAGCTCTAGGGAGACCCAGTACTTC
>-|TRBJ2-2|-|TRBV5-1
CASSLRSGNTGELFF
TGCGCCAGCAGCTTAAGGAGCGGGAACACCGGGGAGCTGTTTTTT
>-|TRBJ2-5|-|TRBV4-1
CASSQTQGGETQYF
TGCGCCAGCAGCCAAACACAGGGTGGGGAGACCCAGTACTTC
>TRBD1|TRBJ1-5|-|TRBV28
CASSPNRGPWGQPQHF
TGTGCCAGCAGTCCGAACAGGGGGCCATGGGGGCAGCCCCAGCATTTT
>-|TRBJ2-7|-|TRBV7-9
CASSNIYEQYF
TGTGCCAGCAGTAATATCTACGAGCAGTACTTC
>TRBD1|TRBJ2-7|-|TRBV5-1
CASRGPTGASYEQYF
TGCGCCAGCAGGGGTCCGACAGGGGCGTCCTACGAGCAGTACTTC
>-|TRBJ2-7|-|TRBV6-1
CASSSPVRDEQYF
TGTGCCAGCAGTTCGCCGGTGCGGGACGAGCAGTACTTC
>TRBD2|TRBJ2-3|-|TRBV7-6
CASSLGVAGGTDTQYF
TGTGCCAGCAGCTTAGGAGTAGCGGGAGGGACAGATACGCAGTATTTT